The entry below gives a single T cell receptor (beta chain) sequence along with its context. The antigen is not known. The authors gated naive CD8+ T cells as CD45RO-CCR7+CD27+CD95-. 5' RACE with UMI labels generated the TRB cDNA libraries. TCRdb re-called the 5' RACE reads; every CDR3 protein appears as one record, without DNA. Its table lists a few thousand distinct CDR3 sequences. This record belongs to a study of CXCR3-negative and CXCR3-positive naive CD8 T cells. Study information: Each library gave roughly 1.6 +/- 0.3 million of around 140 million TRB reads. Notes on the study in general: For memory CD8+ cells diversity was much lower, but both naive subsets had comparably high diversity. A higher hydrophobicity marked the TRB CDR3s of CXCR3-positive naive cells versus CXCR3-negative naive cells. Naive CXCR3-positive and CXCR3-negative cells shared similar TRBV-TRBJ usage, unlike memory cells.

Germline CDR1 reads SQVTM; CDR2 reads ANQGSEA. This CDR3 comprises 12 residues. Sequencing input: naive CXCR3+ CD8+ T cells from blood. Documented subset: CD45RO-CCR7+CD27+CD95- naive CD8+ T cells expressing CXCR3 (TNR3+). The genes are TRBV29-1 and TRBJ2-7; without DNA, the TCRdb call of TRBD2 cannot be checked. This clonotype was obtained from a human donor in good health. Some clones in this sample may be carry-over from other donors' samples. CDR3 in amino acids: CSSTSETYEQYF.